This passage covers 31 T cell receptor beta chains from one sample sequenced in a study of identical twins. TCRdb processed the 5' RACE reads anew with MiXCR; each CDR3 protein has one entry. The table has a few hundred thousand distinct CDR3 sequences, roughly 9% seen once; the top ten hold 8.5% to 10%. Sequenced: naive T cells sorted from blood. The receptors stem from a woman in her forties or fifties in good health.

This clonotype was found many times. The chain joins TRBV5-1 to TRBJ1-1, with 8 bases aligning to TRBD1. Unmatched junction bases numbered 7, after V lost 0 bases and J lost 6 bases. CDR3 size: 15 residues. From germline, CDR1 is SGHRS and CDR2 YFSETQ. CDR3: CASSLGGGQGAEAFF. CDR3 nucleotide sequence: TGCGCCAGCAGCTTGGGGGGAGGACAGGGCGCTGAAGCTTTCTTT.

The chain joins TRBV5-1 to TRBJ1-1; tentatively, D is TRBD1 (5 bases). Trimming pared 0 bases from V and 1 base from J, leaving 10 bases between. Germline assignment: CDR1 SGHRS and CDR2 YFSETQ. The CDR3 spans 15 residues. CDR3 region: CASSLVTGGNTEAFF. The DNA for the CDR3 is TGCGCCAGCAGCTTGGTCACTGGGGGGAACACTGAAGCTTTCTTT.

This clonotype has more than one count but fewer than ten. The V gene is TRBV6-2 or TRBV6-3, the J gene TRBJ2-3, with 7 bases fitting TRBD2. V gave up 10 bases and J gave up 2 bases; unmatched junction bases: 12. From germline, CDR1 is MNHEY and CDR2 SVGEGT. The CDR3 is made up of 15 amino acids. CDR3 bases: TGTGCCACCGCTGTTAGGGGAGGGTCCACAGATACGCAGTATTTT. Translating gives CATAVRGGSTDTQYF.

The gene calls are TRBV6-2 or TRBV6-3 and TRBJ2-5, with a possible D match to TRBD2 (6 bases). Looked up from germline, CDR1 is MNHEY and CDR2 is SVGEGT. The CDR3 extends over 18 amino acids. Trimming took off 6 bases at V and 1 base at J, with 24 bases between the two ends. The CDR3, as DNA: TGTGCCAGCAGCTCCCCGGGGGAGGCGAAAAGGCTCCAAGAGACCCAGTACTTC. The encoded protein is CASSSPGEAKRLQETQYF.

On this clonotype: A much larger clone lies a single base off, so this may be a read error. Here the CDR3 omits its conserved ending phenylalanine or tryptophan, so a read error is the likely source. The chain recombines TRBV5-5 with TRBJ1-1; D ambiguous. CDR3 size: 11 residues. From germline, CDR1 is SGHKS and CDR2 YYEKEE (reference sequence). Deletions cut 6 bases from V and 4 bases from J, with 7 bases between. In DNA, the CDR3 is TGTGCCAGCACCTTAATCACTGAAGCTTTCTTG. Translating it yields CASTLITEAFL.

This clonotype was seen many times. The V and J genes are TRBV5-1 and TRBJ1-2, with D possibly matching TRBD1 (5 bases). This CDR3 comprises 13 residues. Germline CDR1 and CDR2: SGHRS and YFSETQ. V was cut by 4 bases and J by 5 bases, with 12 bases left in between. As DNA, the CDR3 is TGCGCCAGCAGCCCCCCCGGGGGATATGGCTACACCTTC. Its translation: CASSPPGGYGYTF.

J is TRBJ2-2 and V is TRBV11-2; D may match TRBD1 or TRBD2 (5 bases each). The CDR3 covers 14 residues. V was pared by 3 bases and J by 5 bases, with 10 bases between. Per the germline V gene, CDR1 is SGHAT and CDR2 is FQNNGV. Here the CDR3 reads CASSLGETTGELFF. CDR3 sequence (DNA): TGTGCCAGCAGCTTGGGGGAAACTACCGGGGAGCTGTTTTTT.

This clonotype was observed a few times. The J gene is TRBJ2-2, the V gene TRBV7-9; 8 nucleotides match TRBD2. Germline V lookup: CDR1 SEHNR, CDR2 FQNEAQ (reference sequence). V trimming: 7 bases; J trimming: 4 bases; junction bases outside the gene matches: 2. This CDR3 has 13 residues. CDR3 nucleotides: TGTGCCAGCAAAACTAGCGGCACCGGGGAGCTGTTTTTT. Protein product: CASKTSGTGELFF.

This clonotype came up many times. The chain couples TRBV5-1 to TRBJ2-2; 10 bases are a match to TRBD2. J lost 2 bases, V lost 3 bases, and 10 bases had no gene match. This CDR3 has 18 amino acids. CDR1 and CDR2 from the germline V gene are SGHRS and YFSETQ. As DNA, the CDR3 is TGCGCCAGCAGCTCCCAACCTACTAGCGGGGCTAACACCGGGGAGCTGTTTTTT. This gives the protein CASSSQPTSGANTGELFF. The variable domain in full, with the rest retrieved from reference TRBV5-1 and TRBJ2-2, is KAGVTQTPRYLIKTRGQQVTLSCSPISGHRSVSWYQQTPGQGLQFLFEYFSETQRNKGNFPGRFSGRQFSNSRSEMNVSTLELGDSALYLCASSSQPTSGANTGELFFGEGSRLTVL.

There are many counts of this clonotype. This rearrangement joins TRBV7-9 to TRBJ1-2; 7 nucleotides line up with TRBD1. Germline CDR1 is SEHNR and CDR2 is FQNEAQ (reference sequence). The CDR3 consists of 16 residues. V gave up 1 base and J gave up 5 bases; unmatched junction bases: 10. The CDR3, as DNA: TGTGCCAGCAGCTTAGACGCCGACAGGGCCATATATGGCTACACCTTC. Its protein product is CASSLDADRAIYGYTF.

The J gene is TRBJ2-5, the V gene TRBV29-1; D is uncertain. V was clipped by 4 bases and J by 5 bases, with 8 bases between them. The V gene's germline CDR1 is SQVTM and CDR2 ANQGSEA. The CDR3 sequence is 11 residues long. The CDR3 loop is CSVAEVETQYF. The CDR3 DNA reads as TGCAGCGTTGCAGAGGTGGAGACCCAGTACTTC.

The CDR3 reads CASSYSRSRAAAFF. The CDR3 region has the DNA TGTGCCAGCAGTTACTCAAGATCCCGGGCCGCAGCTTTCTTT. This sequence joins TRBV6-2 or TRBV6-3 and TRBJ1-1; D is ambiguous. The CDR3 sequence is 14 residues long. Trimming shortened V by 0 bases and J by 10 bases, and 15 bases separated the two germline ends. CDR1 is MNHEY, CDR2 SVGEGT, per germline.

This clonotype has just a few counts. Here the CDR3 reads CAWVRRPLLSYEQYF. The CDR3 DNA is TGTGCCTGGGTGAGGAGGCCCCTTCTCTCCTACGAGCAGTACTTC. V is TRBV30 and J is TRBJ2-7; D might be TRBD2 (5 bases). V lost 5 bases to trimming and J lost 0 bases, with 17 bases between them. The CDR3 contains 15 residues. Germline CDR1 and CDR2: GTSNPN and SVGIG (reference sequence).

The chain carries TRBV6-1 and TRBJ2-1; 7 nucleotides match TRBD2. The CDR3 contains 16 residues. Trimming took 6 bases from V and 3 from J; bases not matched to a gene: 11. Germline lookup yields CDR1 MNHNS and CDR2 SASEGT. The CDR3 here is CASSRPVLADYNEQFF. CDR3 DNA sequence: TGTGCCAGCAGCCGCCCGGTCCTAGCGGACTACAATGAGCAGTTCTTC.

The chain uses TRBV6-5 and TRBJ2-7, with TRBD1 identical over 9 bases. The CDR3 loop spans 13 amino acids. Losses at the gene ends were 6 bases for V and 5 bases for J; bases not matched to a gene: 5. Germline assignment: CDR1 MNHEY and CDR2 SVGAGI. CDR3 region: CASSPQGANEQYV. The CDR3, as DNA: TGTGCCAGCAGCCCACAGGGGGCGAACGAGCAGTACGTC.

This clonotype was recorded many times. CDR3 sequence reads: CAIREGLASNEQFF. CDR3 in DNA: TGTGCCATCAGAGAAGGACTCGCATCCAATGAGCAGTTCTTC. This chain uses TRBV10-3 with TRBJ2-1, with D tentatively TRBD2 (5 bases). The germline CDR1 and CDR2 sequences are ENHRY and SYGVKD. The V end lost 6 bases, the J end lost 6 bases, and 15 bases lay between the germline ends. CDR3 size: 14 residues.

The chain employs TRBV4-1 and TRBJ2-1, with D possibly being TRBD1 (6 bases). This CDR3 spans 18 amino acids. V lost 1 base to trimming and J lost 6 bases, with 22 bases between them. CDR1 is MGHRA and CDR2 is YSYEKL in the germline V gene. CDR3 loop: CASSQVVLRDTGFNEQFF. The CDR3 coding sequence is TGCGCCAGCAGCCAAGTGGTCCTCCGGGACACTGGTTTCAATGAGCAGTTCTTC.

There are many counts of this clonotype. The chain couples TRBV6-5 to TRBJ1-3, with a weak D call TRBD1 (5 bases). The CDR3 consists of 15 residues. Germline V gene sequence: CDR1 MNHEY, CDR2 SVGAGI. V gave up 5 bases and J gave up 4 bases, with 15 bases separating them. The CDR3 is CASSKAGTLGNTIYF. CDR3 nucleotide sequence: TGTGCCAGCAGTAAGGCCGGGACTCTCGGAAACACCATATATTTT.

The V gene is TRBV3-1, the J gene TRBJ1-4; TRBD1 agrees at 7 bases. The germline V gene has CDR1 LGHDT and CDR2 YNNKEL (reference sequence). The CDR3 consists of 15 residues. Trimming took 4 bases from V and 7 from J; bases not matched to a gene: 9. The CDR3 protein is CASSLTSGGPEKLFF. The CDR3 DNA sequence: TGTGCCAGCAGCCTAACGTCAGGGGGGCCTGAAAAACTGTTTTTT.

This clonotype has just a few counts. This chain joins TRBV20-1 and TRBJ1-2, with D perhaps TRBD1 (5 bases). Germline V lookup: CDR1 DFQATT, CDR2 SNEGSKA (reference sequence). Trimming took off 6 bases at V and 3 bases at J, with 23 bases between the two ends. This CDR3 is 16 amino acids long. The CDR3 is CSALTGTAGFDYGYTF. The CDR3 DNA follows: TGCAGTGCCCTTACAGGAACGGCCGGGTTTGACTATGGCTACACCTTC.

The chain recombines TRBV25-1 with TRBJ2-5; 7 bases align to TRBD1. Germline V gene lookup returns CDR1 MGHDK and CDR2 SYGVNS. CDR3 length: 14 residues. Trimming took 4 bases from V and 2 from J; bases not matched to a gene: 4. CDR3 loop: CASSVGGPQETQYF. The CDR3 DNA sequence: TGTGCCAGCAGTGTAGGGGGCCCACAAGAGACCCAGTACTTC. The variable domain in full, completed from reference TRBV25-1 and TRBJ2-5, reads EADIYQTPRYLVIGTGKKITLECSQTMGHDKMYWYQQDPGMELHLIHYSYGVNSTEKGDLSSESTVSRIRTEHFPLTLESARPSHTSQYLCASSVGGPQETQYFGPGTRLLVL.

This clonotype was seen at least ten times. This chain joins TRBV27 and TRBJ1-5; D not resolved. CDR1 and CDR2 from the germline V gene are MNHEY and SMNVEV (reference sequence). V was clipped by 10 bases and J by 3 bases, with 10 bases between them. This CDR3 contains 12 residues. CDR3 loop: CAKPPTNQPQHF. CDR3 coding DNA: TGTGCCAAGCCTCCCACCAATCAGCCCCAGCATTTT.

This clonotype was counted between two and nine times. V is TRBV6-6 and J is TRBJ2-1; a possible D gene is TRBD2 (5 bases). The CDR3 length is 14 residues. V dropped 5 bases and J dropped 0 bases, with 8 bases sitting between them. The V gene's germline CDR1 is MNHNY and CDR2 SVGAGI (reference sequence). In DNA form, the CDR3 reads TGTGCCAGCAGTAGGACTGTCTCCTACAATGAGCAGTTCTTC. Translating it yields CASSRTVSYNEQFF.

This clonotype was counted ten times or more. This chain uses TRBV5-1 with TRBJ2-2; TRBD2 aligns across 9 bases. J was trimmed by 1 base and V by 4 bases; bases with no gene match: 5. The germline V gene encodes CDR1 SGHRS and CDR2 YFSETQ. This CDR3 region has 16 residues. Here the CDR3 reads CASSEGTSRNTGELFF. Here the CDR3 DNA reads TGCGCCAGCAGCGAGGGGACTAGCAGGAACACCGGGGAGCTGTTTTTT.

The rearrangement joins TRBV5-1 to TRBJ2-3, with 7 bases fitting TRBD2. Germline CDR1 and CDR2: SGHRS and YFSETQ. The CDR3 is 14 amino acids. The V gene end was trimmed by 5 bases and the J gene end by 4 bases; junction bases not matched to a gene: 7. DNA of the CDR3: TGCGCCAGCAGGCCGCTGGCGGGAGCAGATACGCAGTATTTT. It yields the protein CASRPLAGADTQYF.

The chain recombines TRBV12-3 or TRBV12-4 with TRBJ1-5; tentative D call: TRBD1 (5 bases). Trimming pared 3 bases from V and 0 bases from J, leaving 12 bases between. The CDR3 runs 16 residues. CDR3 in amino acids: CASSFGGINSNQPQHF. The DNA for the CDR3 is TGTGCCAGCAGTTTCGGGGGGATTAATAGCAATCAGCCCCAGCATTTT.

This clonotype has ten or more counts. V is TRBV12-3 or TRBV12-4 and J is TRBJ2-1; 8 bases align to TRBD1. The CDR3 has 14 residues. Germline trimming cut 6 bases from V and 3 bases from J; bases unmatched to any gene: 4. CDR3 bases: TGTGCCAGCAGGGAAGGACAGGGCTACAATGAGCAGTTCTTC. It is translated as CASREGQGYNEQFF.

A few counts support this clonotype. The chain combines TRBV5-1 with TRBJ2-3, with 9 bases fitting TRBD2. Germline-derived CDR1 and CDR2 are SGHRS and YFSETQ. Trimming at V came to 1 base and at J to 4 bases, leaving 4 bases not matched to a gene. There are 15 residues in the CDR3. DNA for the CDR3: TGCGCCAGCAGCTTGTGGGCGGGAGGGCCAGATACGCAGTATTTT. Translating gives CASSLWAGGPDTQYF.

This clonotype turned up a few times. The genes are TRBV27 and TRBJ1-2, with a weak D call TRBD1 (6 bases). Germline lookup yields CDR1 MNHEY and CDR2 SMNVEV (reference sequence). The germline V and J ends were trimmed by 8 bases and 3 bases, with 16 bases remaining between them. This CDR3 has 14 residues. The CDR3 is CASGGGGDDYGYTF. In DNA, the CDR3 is TGTGCCAGCGGGGGCGGGGGTGACGACTATGGCTACACCTTC.

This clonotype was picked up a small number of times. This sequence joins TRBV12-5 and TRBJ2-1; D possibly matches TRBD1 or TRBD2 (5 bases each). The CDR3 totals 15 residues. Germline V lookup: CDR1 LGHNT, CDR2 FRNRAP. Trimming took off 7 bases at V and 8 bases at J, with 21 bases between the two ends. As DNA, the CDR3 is TGTGCTAGTGCCCTAACCCCCCCGGGACGTGATGAGCAGTTCTTC. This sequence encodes CASALTPPGRDEQFF.

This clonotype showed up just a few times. The CDR3 nucleotides are TGTGCCAGCAGCTTAGATCTGAGGGAGACCCAGTACTTC. It translates to CASSLDLRETQYF. The chain is built from TRBV11-3 and TRBJ2-5, with D unresolved. The CDR3 totals 13 residues. Trimming cost V 0 bases and J 5 bases, with 7 bases left between them. Germline lookup yields CDR1 SGHNT and CDR2 YENEEA. Using reference TRBV11-3 and TRBJ2-5 for the parts outside the CDR3, the full variable domain is EAGVVQSPRYKIIEKKQPVAFWCNPISGHNTLYWYLQNLGQGPELLIRYENEEAVDDSQLPKDRFSAERLKGVDSTLKIQPAELGDSAVYLCASSLDLRETQYFGPGTRLLVL.